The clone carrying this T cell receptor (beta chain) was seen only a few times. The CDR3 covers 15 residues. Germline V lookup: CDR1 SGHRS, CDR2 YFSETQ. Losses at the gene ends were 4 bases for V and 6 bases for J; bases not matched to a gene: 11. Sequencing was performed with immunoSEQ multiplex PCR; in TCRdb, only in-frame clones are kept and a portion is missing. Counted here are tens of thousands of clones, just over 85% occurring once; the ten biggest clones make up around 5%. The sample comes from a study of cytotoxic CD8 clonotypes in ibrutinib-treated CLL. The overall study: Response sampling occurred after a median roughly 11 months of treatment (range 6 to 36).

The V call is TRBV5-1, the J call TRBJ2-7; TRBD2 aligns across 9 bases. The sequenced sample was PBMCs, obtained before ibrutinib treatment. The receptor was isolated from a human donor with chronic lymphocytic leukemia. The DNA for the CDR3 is TGCGCCAGCAGCCCGGGGGGCGGGAGGGCCGGCGAGCAGTACTTC. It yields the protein CASSPGGGRAGEQYF.